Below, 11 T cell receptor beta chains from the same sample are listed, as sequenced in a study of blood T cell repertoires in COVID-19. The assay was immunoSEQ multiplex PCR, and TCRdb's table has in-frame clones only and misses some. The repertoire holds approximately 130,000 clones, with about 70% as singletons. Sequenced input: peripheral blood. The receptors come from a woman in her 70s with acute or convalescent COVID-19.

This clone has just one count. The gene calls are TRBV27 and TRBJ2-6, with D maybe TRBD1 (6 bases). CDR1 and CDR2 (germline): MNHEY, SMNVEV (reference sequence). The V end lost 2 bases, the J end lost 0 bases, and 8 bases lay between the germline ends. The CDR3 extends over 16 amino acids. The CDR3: CASSLQGISGANVLTF. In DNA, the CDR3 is TGTGCCAGCAGTTTACAGGGGATCTCTGGGGCCAACGTCCTGACTTTC.

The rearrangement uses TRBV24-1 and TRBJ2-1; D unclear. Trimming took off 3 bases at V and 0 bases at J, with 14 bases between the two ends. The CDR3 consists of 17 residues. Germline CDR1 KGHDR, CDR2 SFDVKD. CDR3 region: CATSDGRVFSSYNEQFF. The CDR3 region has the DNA TGTGCCACCAGTGATGGTCGGGTATTCAGCTCCTACAATGAGCAGTTCTTC.

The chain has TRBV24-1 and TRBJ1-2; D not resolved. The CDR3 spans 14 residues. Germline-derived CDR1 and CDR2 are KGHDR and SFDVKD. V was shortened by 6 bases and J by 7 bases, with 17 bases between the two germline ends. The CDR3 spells CATSKGEDRGGYTF. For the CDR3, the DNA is TGTGCCACCAGTAAAGGAGAGGATCGGGGTGGCTACACCTTC.

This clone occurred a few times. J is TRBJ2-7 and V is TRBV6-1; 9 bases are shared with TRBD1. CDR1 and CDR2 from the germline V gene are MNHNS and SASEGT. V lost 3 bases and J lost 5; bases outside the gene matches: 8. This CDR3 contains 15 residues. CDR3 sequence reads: CASSETGQGFHEQYF. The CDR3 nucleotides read TGTGCCAGCAGTGAGACGGGACAGGGTTTCCACGAGCAGTACTTC.

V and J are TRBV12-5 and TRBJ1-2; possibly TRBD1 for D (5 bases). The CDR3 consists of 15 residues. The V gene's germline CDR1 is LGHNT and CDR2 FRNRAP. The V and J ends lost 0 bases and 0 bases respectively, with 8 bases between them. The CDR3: CASGLVRGSNYGYTF. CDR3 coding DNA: TGTGCTAGTGGTTTGGTAAGGGGATCTAACTATGGCTACACCTTC. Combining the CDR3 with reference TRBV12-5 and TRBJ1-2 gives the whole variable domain DARVTQTPRHKVTEMGQEVTMRCQPILGHNTVFWYRQTMMQGLELLAYFRNRAPLDDSGMPKDRFSAEMPDATLATLKIQPSEPRDSAVYFCASGLVRGSNYGYTFGSGTRLTVV.

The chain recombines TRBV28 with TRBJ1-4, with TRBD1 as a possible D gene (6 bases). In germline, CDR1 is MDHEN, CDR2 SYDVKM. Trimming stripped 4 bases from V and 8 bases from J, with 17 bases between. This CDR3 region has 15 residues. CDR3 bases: TGTGCCAGCAGTTCGGGGAACAGGGTTGGGGAAAAACTGTTTTTT. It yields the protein CASSSGNRVGEKLFF.

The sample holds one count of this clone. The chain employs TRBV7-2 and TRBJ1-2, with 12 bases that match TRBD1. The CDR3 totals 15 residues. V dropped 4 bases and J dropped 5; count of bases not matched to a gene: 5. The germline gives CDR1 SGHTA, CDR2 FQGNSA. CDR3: CASSWDRGPLYGYTF. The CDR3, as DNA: TGTGCCAGCAGCTGGGACAGGGGGCCTCTTTATGGCTACACCTTC.

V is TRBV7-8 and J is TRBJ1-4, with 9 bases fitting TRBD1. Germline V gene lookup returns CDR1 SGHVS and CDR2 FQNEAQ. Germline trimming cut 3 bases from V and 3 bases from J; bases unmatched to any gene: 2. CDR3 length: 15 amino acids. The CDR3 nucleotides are TGTGCCAGCAGCTTCGACAGGGGGTCTAATGAAAAACTGTTTTTT. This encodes CASSFDRGSNEKLFF.

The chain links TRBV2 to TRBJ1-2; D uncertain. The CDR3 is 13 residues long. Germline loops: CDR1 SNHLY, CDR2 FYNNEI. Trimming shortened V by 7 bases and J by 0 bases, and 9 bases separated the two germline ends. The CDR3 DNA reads TGTGCCAGCAATGAGGGCTCTAACTATGGCTACACCTTC. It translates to CASNEGSNYGYTF.

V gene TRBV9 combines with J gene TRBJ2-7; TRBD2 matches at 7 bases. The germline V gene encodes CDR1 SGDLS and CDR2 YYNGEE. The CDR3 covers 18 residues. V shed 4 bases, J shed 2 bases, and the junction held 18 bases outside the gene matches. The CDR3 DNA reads TGTGCCAGCAGCCCCACTTTTAAACCGGGACTACCTCCCTACGAGCAGTACTTC. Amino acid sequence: CASSPTFKPGLPPYEQYF.

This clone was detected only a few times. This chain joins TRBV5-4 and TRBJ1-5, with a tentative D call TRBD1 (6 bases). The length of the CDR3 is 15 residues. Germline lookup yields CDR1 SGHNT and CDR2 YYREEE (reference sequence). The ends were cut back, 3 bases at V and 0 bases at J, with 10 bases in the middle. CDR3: CASSSDRDSNQPQHF. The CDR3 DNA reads TGTGCCAGCAGCTCGGACAGAGATAGCAATCAGCCCCAGCATTTT.